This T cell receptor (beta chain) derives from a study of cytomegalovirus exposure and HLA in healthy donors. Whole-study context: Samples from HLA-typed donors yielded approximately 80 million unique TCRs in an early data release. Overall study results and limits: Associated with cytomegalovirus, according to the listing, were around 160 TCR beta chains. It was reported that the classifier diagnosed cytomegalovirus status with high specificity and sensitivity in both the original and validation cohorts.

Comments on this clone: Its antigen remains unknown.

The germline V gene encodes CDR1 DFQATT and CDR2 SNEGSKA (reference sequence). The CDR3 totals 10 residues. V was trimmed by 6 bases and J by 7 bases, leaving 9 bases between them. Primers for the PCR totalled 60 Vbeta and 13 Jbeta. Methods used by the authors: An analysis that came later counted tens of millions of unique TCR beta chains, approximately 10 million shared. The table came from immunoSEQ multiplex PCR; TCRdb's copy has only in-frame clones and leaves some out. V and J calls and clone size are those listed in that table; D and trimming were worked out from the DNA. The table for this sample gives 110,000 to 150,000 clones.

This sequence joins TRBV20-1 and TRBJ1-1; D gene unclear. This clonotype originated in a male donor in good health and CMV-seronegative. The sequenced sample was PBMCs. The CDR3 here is CSALDYEAFF. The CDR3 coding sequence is TGCAGTGCACTAGATTATGAAGCTTTCTTT.